One and the same sample provided the 15 T cell receptor beta chains below, sequenced in a study of monozygotic twins with inflammatory bowel disease (dated by TCRdb to between 2018 and 2021). Receptors were amplified or captured by 5' RACE. Data came from an Illumina HiSeq 2500. With the reads reprocessed by TCRdb, a single entry stands for each CDR3 protein sequence and no DNA is reported. The table of this sample itemizes approximately 400,000 distinct CDR3 sequences. The ten largest clones represent roughly 2.5% of the sample. Sequenced input: blood. The receptors were gathered from a human donor with ulcerative colitis or Crohn's disease, or a healthy co-twin of an affected twin (not recorded which).

The V and J genes are TRBV6-1 and TRBJ2-1. CDR1 is MNHNS, CDR2 SASEGT, per germline. The length of the CDR3 is 12 residues. This CDR3 is CASSEVRNEQFF.

The V and J genes are TRBV19 and TRBJ2-3; TCRdb names TRBD1, which stays unverified in the absence of DNA. The CDR3 runs 13 residues. Germline V lookup: CDR1 LNHDA, CDR2 SQIVND (reference sequence). The CDR3: CASRKGATDTQYF. The full variable domain, its missing parts supplied by reference TRBV19 and TRBJ2-3, is DGGITQSPKYLFRKEGQNVTLSCEQNLNHDAMYWYRQDPGQGLRLIYYSQIVNDFQKGDIAEGYSVSREKKESFPLTVTSAQKNPTAFYLCASRKGATDTQYFGPGTRLTVL.

The J gene is TRBJ2-2, the V gene TRBV5-1; TCRdb gives TRBD1 as the D gene, but with no DNA this cannot be confirmed. This CDR3 is built from 17 residues. From germline, CDR1 is SGHRS and CDR2 YFSETQ. The chain's CDR3 is CASSQGNRGGNTGELFF.

This sequence joins TRBV11-2 and TRBJ2-1; the TCRdb D gene call, TRBD1, has no DNA to confirm it. The CDR3 is 15 amino acids. In germline, CDR1 is SGHAT, CDR2 FQNNGV. The CDR3 loop reads CASSLRRTGRDEQFF.

This rearrangement joins TRBV6-1 to TRBJ2-1; the D gene TCRdb calls, TRBD1, cannot be checked with no DNA. Germline V gene lookup returns CDR1 MNHNS and CDR2 SASEGT. The CDR3 runs 16 residues. The CDR3 reads CASRTMGQSSYNEQFF.

This chain joins TRBV6-6 and TRBJ2-5. Looked up from germline, CDR1 is MNHNY and CDR2 is SVGAGI (reference sequence). This CDR3 is built from 14 residues. The CDR3 is CASSYPEVGETQYF.

The rearrangement uses TRBV7-2 and TRBJ2-5. CDR1 and CDR2 from the germline V gene are SGHTA and FQGNSA. This CDR3 comprises 14 residues. The CDR3 spells CASRLTGLQETQYF.

The CDR3 loop is CASSLSVGTGELFF. This chain connects TRBV5-1 to TRBJ2-2. The germline V gene encodes CDR1 SGHRS and CDR2 YFSETQ. The length of the CDR3 is 14 residues. The full variable domain, rest sourced from reference TRBV5-1 and TRBJ2-2, is KAGVTQTPRYLIKTRGQQVTLSCSPISGHRSVSWYQQTPGQGLQFLFEYFSETQRNKGNFPGRFSGRQFSNSRSEMNVSTLELGDSALYLCASSLSVGTGELFFGEGSRLTVL.

This chain links TRBV3-1 with TRBJ2-1. The CDR3 runs 11 residues. CDR1 is LGHDT and CDR2 is YNNKEL in the germline V gene (reference sequence). Here the CDR3 reads CASSQLYEQFF.

The V call is TRBV6-5, the J call TRBJ1-5. Germline V gene lookup returns CDR1 MNHEY and CDR2 SVGAGI. The CDR3 loop spans 15 amino acids. CDR3 protein: CASSLHYPSNQPQHF.

The chain links TRBV4-1 to TRBJ2-5. Germline V gene data show CDR1 as MGHRA and CDR2 as YSYEKL. The CDR3 has 13 residues. This chain's CDR3 is CASSQAASETQYF.

The rearrangement joins TRBV25-1 to TRBJ1-1. The CDR3 sequence is 14 residues long. CDR1 and CDR2 (germline): MGHDK, SYGVNS. The CDR3 is CASSSLGSDTEAFF.

CDR3 sequence: CASSHQSGLMTSYEQYF. The chain couples TRBV7-9 to TRBJ2-7. The CDR3 length is 17 residues. In germline, CDR1 is SEHNR, CDR2 FQNEAQ (reference sequence).

This rearrangement joins TRBV5-4 to TRBJ2-2; there is no DNA to check the TCRdb D call of TRBD2. The CDR3 is 17 residues long. Germline lookup yields CDR1 SGHNT and CDR2 YYREEE (reference sequence). CDR3: CASSLWSGGVNTGELFF.

The chain recombines TRBV20-1 with TRBJ2-4; the D gene TCRdb calls, TRBD1, cannot be checked with no DNA. Per the germline V gene, CDR1 is DFQATT and CDR2 is SNEGSKA (reference sequence). CDR3 length: 16 amino acids. CDR3 protein: CSARDWGSGPKNIQYF.